Shown below are 26 T cell receptor beta chains from a single sample sequenced in a study of blood T cell repertoires in COVID-19. The assay was immunoSEQ multiplex PCR, and TCRdb's table has in-frame clones only and misses some. The repertoire consists of 75,000 to 95,000 clones, with around 80% occurring once and the leading ten covering roughly 38%. The sequencing input was peripheral blood. All receptors derive from a man in his sixties with COVID-19, enrolled during active disease.

V is TRBV5-1 and J is TRBJ2-3; 8 bases line up with TRBD1. The V gene's germline CDR1 is SGHRS and CDR2 YFSETQ. After removal of 2 bases from V and 4 bases from J, the junction contained 3 bases not matched to a gene. The CDR3 contains 14 residues. The CDR3 loop is CASSFQGAPDTQYF. The CDR3 bases are TGCGCCAGCAGCTTTCAGGGGGCTCCAGATACGCAGTATTTT. Drawing the rest from reference TRBV5-1 and TRBJ2-3, the complete variable domain is KAGVTQTPRYLIKTRGQQVTLSCSPISGHRSVSWYQQTPGQGLQFLFEYFSETQRNKGNFPGRFSGRQFSNSRSEMNVSTLELGDSALYLCASSFQGAPDTQYFGPGTRLTVL.

This clone was seen more than once but under ten times. This chain joins TRBV7-9 and TRBJ1-1; D not resolved. CDR1 is SEHNR, CDR2 FQNEAQ, per germline (reference sequence). The CDR3 is made up of 13 amino acids. Trimming cost V 3 bases and J 1 base, with 6 bases left between them. The CDR3: CASSFEANTEAFF. The CDR3, as DNA: TGTGCCAGCAGCTTTGAGGCGAACACTGAAGCTTTCTTT.

The chain has TRBV5-6 and TRBJ2-7; D uncertain. The CDR3 contains 14 residues. The V gene lost 4 bases and the J gene lost 6 bases, with 17 bases spanning the gap. Germline loops: CDR1 SGHDT, CDR2 YYEEEE. The CDR3 nucleotides are TGTGCCAGCAGCCCCGGTTTTGTTATCGCCGAGCAGTACTTC. This translates into CASSPGFVIAEQYF.

This clone was detected many times. The genes are TRBV9 and TRBJ2-7; a weak D match, TRBD2 (6 bases). The CDR3 totals 13 residues. CDR1 and CDR2 (germline): SGDLS, YYNGEE. V dropped 0 bases and J dropped 5 bases, with 9 bases sitting between them. CDR3 amino acids: CASSVAGGDEQYF. The DNA for the CDR3 is TGTGCCAGCAGCGTAGCCGGGGGTGACGAGCAGTACTTC.

This chain connects TRBV7-9 to TRBJ1-4; TRBD1 matches 10 bases. The CDR3 has 16 residues. From germline, CDR1 is SEHNR and CDR2 FQNEAQ (reference sequence). Germline trimming cut 4 bases from V and 7 bases from J; bases unmatched to any gene: 9. CDR3 in DNA: TGTGCCAGCAGCTCAGGGACAGGGGCCTTTAGTGAAAAACTGTTTTTT. It translates to CASSSGTGAFSEKLFF.

This chain joins TRBV2 and TRBJ2-5; weak D call: TRBD1 (5 bases). The CDR3 is 15 residues long. CDR1 SNHLY and CDR2 FYNNEI come from the germline V gene. Trimming cost V 2 bases and J 2 bases, with 12 bases left between them. The CDR3 reads CASSERGFIQETQYF. The CDR3 DNA sequence: TGTGCCAGCAGTGAAAGGGGATTCATTCAAGAGACCCAGTACTTC.

This chain uses TRBV7-2 with TRBJ2-1; unclear D gene. Germline lookup yields CDR1 SGHTA and CDR2 FQGNSA. The CDR3 sequence is 14 residues long. Trimming stripped 2 bases from V and 10 bases from J, with 15 bases between. The CDR3 reads CASSLTAGAHEQFF. The CDR3 DNA is TGTGCCAGCAGCTTAACCGCCGGTGCTCACGAGCAGTTCTTC.

In regard to this clone: Other nucleotide sequences in the sample specify the same CDR3. DNA for the CDR3: TGTGCCAGCAGTGAAACAGGGCGGTATGGCTACACCTTC. Its protein product is CASSETGRYGYTF. The genes are TRBV6-1 and TRBJ1-2; a possible D gene is TRBD1 (6 bases). This CDR3 is built from 13 residues. Trimming shortened V by 2 bases and J by 5 bases, and 9 bases separated the two germline ends. Germline CDR1 and CDR2: MNHNS and SASEGT.

This sequence joins TRBV5-6 and TRBJ2-2; tentatively, D is TRBD1 (6 bases). V was cut by 9 bases and J by 3 bases, with 9 bases left in between. The germline V gene has CDR1 SGHDT and CDR2 YYEEEE. The CDR3 is 12 residues long. CDR3 residues: CATEGDTGELFF. For the CDR3, the DNA is TGTGCCACTGAGGGGGACACCGGGGAGCTGTTTTTT.

The chain recombines TRBV3-1 (or the pseudogene TRBV3-2) with TRBJ1-1; 8 bases agree with TRBD1. Germline lookup yields CDR1 LGHDT and CDR2 YNNKEL (reference sequence). This CDR3 spans 15 amino acids. V was pared by 1 base and J by 3 bases, with 4 bases of the junction left unmatched. The CDR3 sequence: CASSQAGGGDTEAFF. DNA for the CDR3: TGTGCCAGCAGCCAAGCAGGGGGCGGAGACACTGAAGCTTTCTTT.

This sequence joins TRBV5-1 and TRBJ2-5, with no clear D. Germline V lookup: CDR1 SGHRS, CDR2 YFSETQ. V was cut by 4 bases and J by 5 bases, with 15 bases left in between. The CDR3 is 14 amino acids. The CDR3 sequence: CASSLEKRAETQYF. In DNA form, the CDR3 reads TGCGCCAGCAGCCTGGAGAAGAGAGCCGAGACCCAGTACTTC.

The genes are TRBV7-2 and TRBJ1-1; 7 bases are shared with TRBD1. Germline V lookup: CDR1 SGHTA, CDR2 FQGNSA. V lost 7 bases to trimming and J lost 9 bases; unmatched junction nucleotides: 23. This CDR3 region has 17 residues. The CDR3: CASMTRGYGNRFRKAFF. The CDR3 DNA follows: TGTGCCAGCATGACCAGGGGGTATGGGAATAGATTCCGGAAAGCTTTCTTT.

The rearrangement joins TRBV4-1 to TRBJ2-3; D possibly corresponds to TRBD2 (6 bases). The germline V gene encodes CDR1 MGHRA and CDR2 YSYEKL. CDR3 length equals 17 residues. Trimming stripped 3 bases from V and 2 bases from J, with 18 bases between. Written as DNA, the CDR3 is TGCGCCAGCAGCCAGCCCCCTCGGGGGAGATCCACAGATACGCAGTATTTT. Encoded protein: CASSQPPRGRSTDTQYF.

The genes are TRBV6-5 and TRBJ2-5; 8 bases fit TRBD1. The CDR3 spans 14 residues. V was pared by 5 bases and J by 1 base, with 3 bases of the junction left unmatched. CDR1 and CDR2 (germline): MNHEY, SVGAGI. CDR3 sequence reads: CASSHDRGQETQYF. DNA of the CDR3: TGTGCCAGCAGTCACGACAGGGGCCAAGAGACCCAGTACTTC.

The chain joins TRBV5-1 to TRBJ1-2; a weak D match, TRBD1 (5 bases). The CDR3 length is 14 residues. CDR1 is SGHRS and CDR2 is YFSETQ in the germline V gene. The V and J ends lost 5 bases and 4 bases respectively, with 15 bases between them. The CDR3 protein is CASRKAEGIYGYTF. The DNA for the CDR3 is TGCGCCAGCAGGAAGGCGGAGGGGATCTATGGCTACACCTTC.

J is TRBJ2-1 and V is TRBV5-4; tentatively, D is TRBD2 (6 bases). Trimming stripped 0 bases from V and 0 bases from J, with 10 bases between. The length of the CDR3 is 16 residues. Germline-derived CDR1 and CDR2 are SGHNT and YYREEE (reference sequence). CDR3 coding DNA: TGTGCCAGCAGCTTGGGTAGCGGCCTCTCCTACAATGAGCAGTTCTTC. The encoded protein is CASSLGSGLSYNEQFF.

This rearrangement joins TRBV15 to TRBJ1-4; TRBD1 matches 10 bases. V lost 5 bases, J lost 8 bases, and 8 bases stayed unmatched. CDR3 length: 15 amino acids. The V gene's germline CDR1 is LNHNV and CDR2 YYDKDF (reference sequence). CDR3 residues: CATSEGTGATEKLFF. CDR3 bases: TGTGCCACCAGCGAAGGGACAGGGGCGACCGAAAAACTGTTTTTT.

This clone was counted between two and nine times. This chain uses TRBV19 with TRBJ1-3, with D perhaps matching TRBD1 (6 bases). There are 16 residues in the CDR3. The V and J ends lost 5 bases and 4 bases respectively, with 18 bases between them. Germline assignment: CDR1 LNHDA and CDR2 SQIVND (reference sequence). The CDR3 loop is CASSPTGLGRGNTIYF. The CDR3 bases are TGTGCCAGTAGTCCCACAGGGTTGGGAAGAGGAAACACCATATATTTT.

The chain recombines TRBV10-3 with TRBJ2-6; TRBD1 agrees at 7 bases. This CDR3 spans 16 amino acids. V gave up 8 bases and J gave up 2 bases; unmatched junction bases: 9. Germline V lookup: CDR1 ENHRY, CDR2 SYGVKD. CDR3 loop: CAIRSGDSAGANVLTF. The CDR3 nucleotides read TGTGCCATCCGGTCAGGGGACAGCGCTGGGGCCAACGTCCTGACTTTC.

This clone was seen a single time. The rearrangement joins TRBV12-5 to TRBJ1-4, with D possibly matching TRBD1 (6 bases). Trimming took off 3 bases at V and 3 bases at J, with 8 bases between the two ends. The CDR3 has 14 residues. Germline V lookup: CDR1 LGHNT, CDR2 FRNRAP. CDR3 protein: CASGFGQSNEKLFF. CDR3 in DNA: TGTGCTAGTGGTTTTGGACAGTCTAATGAAAAACTGTTTTTT.

This clone was counted ten times or more. The chain has TRBV7-9 and TRBJ2-1, with 11 bases lining up with TRBD2. Germline CDR1 reads SEHNR; CDR2 reads FQNEAQ (reference sequence). V lost 4 bases and J lost 7; bases outside the gene matches: 9. CDR3 length: 16 amino acids. The DNA of the CDR3 is TGTGCCAGCAGCTCCTCAACTAGCGGGAGTTGGAATGAGCAGTTCTTC. It yields the protein CASSSSTSGSWNEQFF.

The chain employs TRBV6-5 and TRBJ2-7; D not certain. This CDR3 has 13 amino acids. Trimming took 0 bases from V and 5 from J, leaving 8 bases between them. CDR1 MNHEY and CDR2 SVGAGI come from the germline V gene. The CDR3 DNA sequence: TGTGCCAGCAGTTACTCCGGGTCCCACGAGCAGTACTTC. This encodes CASSYSGSHEQYF.

J is TRBJ2-7 and V is TRBV6-5; a possible D gene is TRBD1 (6 bases). This CDR3 spans 12 amino acids. Trimming took off 5 bases at V and 3 bases at J, with 8 bases between the two ends. CDR1 and CDR2 from the germline V gene are MNHEY and SVGAGI. Here the CDR3 reads CASSRDNYEQYF. The CDR3 DNA reads as TGTGCCAGCAGTCGGGACAACTACGAGCAGTACTTC.

This clone was observed a few times. This sequence joins TRBV5-4 and TRBJ1-2, with 9 bases lining up with TRBD1. Germline CDR1 SGHNT, CDR2 YYREEE (reference sequence). The CDR3 extends over 14 amino acids. The trim removed 0 bases at V and 14 bases at J, leaving 11 bases unmatched. CDR3 DNA: TGTGCCAGCAGCTTGGGGGACAGGGACGACGACCAGACCTTC. This codes for CASSLGDRDDDQTF.

CDR3 protein: CASSLGRGQAGNQPQHF. CDR3 DNA: TGTGCCAGCAGCTTGGGGAGGGGGCAGGCGGGCAATCAGCCCCAGCATTTT. The V and J genes are TRBV5-4 and TRBJ1-5; 7 bases align to TRBD1. Germline V gene lookup returns CDR1 SGHNT and CDR2 YYREEE (reference sequence). The CDR3 covers 17 residues. The V segment lost 0 bases and the J segment 2 bases; nucleotides outside the gene matches: 8.

There are many counts of this clone. A much more abundant neighbour one base away suggests this may be a read error. Other DNA sequences of this sample code for an identical CDR3. The CDR3 is CASCLGGGGRALPGYF. Here the CDR3 DNA reads TGTGCCAGCTGCTTGGGCGGGGGCGGGAGGGCCCTCCCTGGGTATTTT. V usage is TRBV5-5 and J usage is TRBJ2-3, with TRBD2 matching over 9 bases. The CDR3 covers 16 residues. CDR1 and CDR2 from the germline V gene are SGHKS and YYEKEE (reference sequence).